The 22 T cell receptor beta chains below all came from one sample that was sequenced in a study of blood T cell repertoires in COVID-19. The table came from immunoSEQ multiplex PCR; TCRdb's copy has only in-frame clones and leaves some out. The sample has 250,000 to 300,000 clones; about 88% are singletons. The sequenced material came from peripheral blood. The receptors come from a woman in her seventies with COVID-19, enrolled during active disease.

The chain's CDR3 is CAILSNVLTF. CDR3 DNA sequence: TGTGCCATCCTATCCAACGTCCTGACTTTC. This sequence joins TRBV7-3 and TRBJ2-6, with unresolved D. Germline V CDR1 and CDR2: SGHTA, FQGTGA. The CDR3 runs to 10 residues. Trimming shortened V by 10 bases and J by 8 bases, and 6 bases separated the two germline ends.

This sequence joins TRBV9 and TRBJ1-3, with D unresolved. The V and J ends lost 6 bases and 0 bases respectively, with 10 bases between them. Germline V lookup: CDR1 SGDLS, CDR2 YYNGEE. The CDR3 covers 14 residues. CDR3 DNA sequence: TGTGCCAGCAAAGATCAGGACTCTGGAAACACCATATATTTT. It encodes CASKDQDSGNTIYF.

The rearrangement joins TRBV9 to TRBJ2-7, with D possibly TRBD1 on 6 matching bases. CDR3 length: 14 amino acids. Germline values: CDR1 SGDLS, CDR2 YYNGEE. V was cut by 4 bases and J by 4 bases, with 15 bases left in between. CDR3 region: CASSLTGQTYEQYF. The CDR3 nucleotides read TGTGCCAGCAGCTTAACGGGACAAACGTACGAGCAGTACTTC.

The chain joins TRBV2 to TRBJ1-4, with 9 bases fitting TRBD1. The CDR3 loop spans 15 amino acids. Germline CDR1 reads SNHLY; CDR2 reads FYNNEI. J gave up 6 bases and V 2 bases, and 4 bases lay outside the gene matches. The CDR3 here is CASSEPNRGHEKLFF. CDR3 sequence (DNA): TGTGCCAGCAGTGAACCAAACAGGGGGCATGAAAAACTGTTTTTT.

This rearrangement joins TRBV5-1 to TRBJ2-7, with TRBD2 matching 10 bases. J gave up 2 bases and V 0 bases, and 5 bases lay outside the gene matches. Germline V gives CDR1 SGHRS, CDR2 YFSETQ. The CDR3 is 16 residues long. CDR3 sequence reads: CASSLEALAGAYEQYF. CDR3 nucleotides: TGCGCCAGCAGCTTGGAGGCCCTAGCGGGGGCCTACGAGCAGTACTTC.

The rearrangement uses TRBV27 and TRBJ2-3; 7 bases are shared with TRBD1. The junction had 7 bases not matched to a gene; V was cut back by 2 bases and J by 2 bases. The germline V gene encodes CDR1 MNHEY and CDR2 SMNVEV (reference sequence). The CDR3 length is 16 residues. This CDR3 reads CASSLGSTGATDTQYF. CDR3 bases: TGTGCCAGCAGTTTAGGGTCAACAGGGGCCACAGATACGCAGTATTTT.

V gene TRBV4-3 combines with J gene TRBJ1-1, with D possibly being TRBD1 (5 bases). Looked up from germline, CDR1 is LGHNA and CDR2 is YSLEER. This CDR3 is built from 14 residues. V lost 1 base, J lost 3 bases, and 9 bases lay in between. The CDR3 DNA reads as TGCGCCAGCAGCCAAGTGTGGGGGGACACTGAAGCTTTCTTT. It yields the protein CASSQVWGDTEAFF.

This clone occurred many times. The chain links TRBV29-1 to TRBJ1-1, with D unclear. Per the germline V gene, CDR1 is SQVTM and CDR2 is ANQGSEA. Trimming took 7 bases from V and 3 from J, leaving 15 bases between them. The CDR3 is made up of 13 amino acids. The DNA of the CDR3 is TGCAGCGCCGAGCGGGGATTCGACACTGAAGCTTTCTTT. Its protein is CSAERGFDTEAFF.

The chain uses TRBV18 and TRBJ2-5; the D gene is possibly TRBD2 (5 bases). CDR1 and CDR2 from the germline V gene are KGHSH and LQKENI. Trimming took 3 bases from V and 5 from J, leaving 16 bases between them. The CDR3 is made up of 15 amino acids. The CDR3, as DNA: TGTGCCAGCTCACCGCAAAGCGGATCTCGGGAGACCCAGTACTTC. It encodes CASSPQSGSRETQYF.

The rearrangement links TRBV24-1 to TRBJ1-1; 12 bases match TRBD1. The CDR3 runs 20 residues. Unmatched junction bases numbered 24, after V lost 10 bases and J lost 4 bases. Germline values: CDR1 KGHDR, CDR2 SFDVKD. The CDR3 here is CATEGTGTGGAGYRSTEAFF. DNA for the CDR3: TGTGCCACGGAAGGAACCGGGACAGGGGGCGCAGGGTATCGGAGCACTGAAGCTTTCTTT.

CDR3 sequence: CASSPQEGDYGYTF. The DNA for the CDR3 is TGCGCCAGCAGCCCTCAGGAGGGCGACTATGGCTACACCTTC. V usage is TRBV5-1 and J usage is TRBJ1-2; no clear D gene. CDR1 and CDR2 (germline): SGHRS, YFSETQ. The CDR3 totals 14 residues. Trimming took off 4 bases at V and 3 bases at J, with 13 bases between the two ends.

The J gene is TRBJ1-2, the V gene TRBV30; D is perhaps TRBD1 (6 bases). This CDR3 region has 14 residues. The V end lost 5 bases, the J end lost 0 bases, and 13 bases lay between the germline ends. CDR1 is GTSNPN and CDR2 is SVGIG in the germline V gene (reference sequence). The CDR3 is CAWFGQLANYGYTF. The DNA of the CDR3 is TGTGCCTGGTTCGGACAGTTAGCTAACTATGGCTACACCTTC.

The chain's CDR3 is CASSDVRDRETNEKLFF. The CDR3 DNA sequence: TGCGCCAGCAGCGACGTCCGGGACAGGGAAACTAATGAAAAACTGTTTTTT. The chain carries TRBV5-1 and TRBJ1-4; TRBD1 aligns across 9 bases. The V and J ends lost 4 bases and 1 base, in that order; junction bases with no gene match: 8. Germline V lookup: CDR1 SGHRS, CDR2 YFSETQ. The CDR3 spans 17 residues.

The DNA for the CDR3 is TGTGCCAGCAGCTTAGAACAGGGCATTGAAGCTTTCTTT. Translation gives CASSLEQGIEAFF. The chain links TRBV7-2 to TRBJ1-1; TRBD1 might be the D (6 bases). Trimming took off 1 base at V and 7 bases at J, with 10 bases between the two ends. The length of the CDR3 is 13 residues. Germline V CDR1 and CDR2: SGHTA, FQGNSA.

The chain recombines TRBV24-1 with TRBJ2-1, with TRBD2 as a possible D gene (6 bases). The CDR3 is 14 amino acids. The ends were cut back, 4 bases at V and 9 bases at J, with 15 bases in the middle. CDR1 is KGHDR, CDR2 SFDVKD, per germline. The CDR3 DNA is TGTGCCACCAGTGACCTTGGAGGGGCAAGTGAGCAGTTCTTC. Protein sequence: CATSDLGGASEQFF.

This chain joins TRBV6-4 and TRBJ2-7; a possible D gene is TRBD1 (6 bases). V gave up 4 bases and J gave up 0 bases, with 13 bases separating them. The CDR3 runs to 15 residues. Looked up from germline, CDR1 is MRHNA and CDR2 is SNTAGT. The CDR3 sequence is CASSGTGMISYEQYF. The CDR3 coding sequence is TGTGCCAGCAGTGGTACAGGGATGATCTCCTACGAGCAGTACTTC.

This sequence joins TRBV7-8 and TRBJ2-7, with 13 bases that match TRBD2. Germline lookup yields CDR1 SGHVS and CDR2 FQNEAQ. J gave up 1 base and V 3 bases, and 3 bases lay outside the gene matches. This CDR3 is built from 16 residues. The chain's CDR3 is CASSFGLAGDSYEQYF. The CDR3 nucleotides are TGTGCCAGCAGCTTTGGACTAGCGGGGGATTCCTACGAGCAGTACTTC.

The chain carries TRBV10-3 and TRBJ2-1, with D unresolved. The germline CDR1 and CDR2 sequences are ENHRY and SYGVKD. CDR3 length: 12 amino acids. V was pared by 0 bases and J by 8 bases, with 5 bases between. The CDR3 loop is CAISESRYEQFF. The DNA for the CDR3 is TGTGCCATCAGTGAGTCGAGATATGAGCAGTTCTTC.

The rearrangement links TRBV20-1 to TRBJ1-1; D is possibly TRBD1 (6 bases). This CDR3 is 14 amino acids long. Trimming took off 3 bases at V and 3 bases at J, with 14 bases between the two ends. Germline CDR1 reads DFQATT; CDR2 reads SNEGSKA (reference sequence). The CDR3 here is CSASEGGRDTEAFF. The CDR3 DNA follows: TGCAGTGCTAGTGAGGGGGGGAGGGACACTGAAGCTTTCTTT.

The chain recombines TRBV5-4 with TRBJ2-5; weak D call: TRBD2 (6 bases). Germline lookup yields CDR1 SGHNT and CDR2 YYREEE (reference sequence). The CDR3 runs 12 residues. Trimming left V 6 bases short and J 5 bases short, with 11 bases between. CDR3 protein: CASTSVGETQYF. For the CDR3, the DNA is TGTGCCAGCACTAGCGTTGGGGAGACCCAGTACTTC. Based on the CDR3 plus reference TRBV5-4 and TRBJ2-5, the full variable domain is ETGVTQSPTHLIKTRGQQVTLRCSSQSGHNTVSWYQQALGQGPQFIFQYYREEENGRGNFPPRFSGLQFPNYSSELNVNALELDDSALYLCASTSVGETQYFGPGTRLLVL.

The chain joins TRBV11-3 to TRBJ1-3; TRBD1 agrees at 8 bases. CDR1 is SGHNT, CDR2 YENEEA, per germline. The CDR3 consists of 14 residues. Trimming cost V 5 bases and J 2 bases; bases outside gene matches: 2. The CDR3 coding sequence is TGTGCCAGCAGCCCGGACAGGGCTGGAAACACCATATATTTT. Residues: CASSPDRAGNTIYF. The full variable domain, rest sourced from reference TRBV11-3 and TRBJ1-3, is EAGVVQSPRYKIIEKKQPVAFWCNPISGHNTLYWYLQNLGQGPELLIRYENEEAVDDSQLPKDRFSAERLKGVDSTLKIQPAELGDSAVYLCASSPDRAGNTIYFGEGSWLTVV.

The chain is built from TRBV27 and TRBJ2-7; 10 bases fit TRBD2. The CDR3 is 17 residues long. Per the germline V gene, CDR1 is MNHEY and CDR2 is SMNVEV (reference sequence). V trimming: 2 bases; J trimming: 3 bases; junction bases outside the gene matches: 10. This chain's CDR3 is CASSLASLAGRIYEQYF. The CDR3 nucleotides read TGTGCCAGCAGTTTAGCCTCACTAGCGGGGAGAATCTACGAGCAGTACTTC.